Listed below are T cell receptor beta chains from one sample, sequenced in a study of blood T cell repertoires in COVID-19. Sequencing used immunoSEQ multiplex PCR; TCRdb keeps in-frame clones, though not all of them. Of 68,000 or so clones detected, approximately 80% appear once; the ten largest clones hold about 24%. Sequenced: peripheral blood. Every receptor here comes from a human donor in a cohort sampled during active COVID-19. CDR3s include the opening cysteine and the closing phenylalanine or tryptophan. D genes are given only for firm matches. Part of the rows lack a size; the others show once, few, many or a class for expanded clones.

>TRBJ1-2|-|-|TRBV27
TGTGCCAGCAGTTTTTCATCCCATGGCTACACCTTC
CASSFSSHGYTF
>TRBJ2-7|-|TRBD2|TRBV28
TGTGCCAGCAAGAGGGAGCGGGAGGCCTCCTACGAGCAGTACTTC
CASKREREASYEQYF
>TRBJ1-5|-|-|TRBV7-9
TGTGCCAGCAGCTTACCCGGGGATAGCAATCAGCCCCAGCATTTT
CASSLPGDSNQPQHF
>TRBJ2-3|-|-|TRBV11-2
TGTGCCAGCAGCTTCTTGTGGGAGATGGGTACAGATACGCAGTATTTT
CASSFLWEMGTDTQYF
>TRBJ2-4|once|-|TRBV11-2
TGTGCCAGCAGCTTACTCCCCCGAGAGGCCAAAAACATTCAGTACTTC
CASSLLPREAKNIQYF
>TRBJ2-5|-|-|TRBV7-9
TGTGCCAGCAGCTCCAAAGAGACCCAGTACTTC
CASSSKETQYF
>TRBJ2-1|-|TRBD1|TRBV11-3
TGTGCCAGCAGCCCTTCACAGGGGGCGAGGAATGAGCAGTTCTTC
CASSPSQGARNEQFF
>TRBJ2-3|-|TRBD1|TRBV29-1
TGCAGCGTTAAGACAGGGACAGTAGCGGATACGCAGTATTTT
CSVKTGTVADTQYF
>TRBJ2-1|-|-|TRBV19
TGTGCCAGTAGTAACACAGTGAGCGGTGAGCAGTTCTTC
CASSNTVSGEQFF
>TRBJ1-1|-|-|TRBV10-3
TGTGCCATCAGTGAGTCGAGAGACAGGAACACTGAAGCTTTCTTT
CAISESRDRNTEAFF
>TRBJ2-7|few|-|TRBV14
TGTGCCAGCAGCCGCGTGGGCGCCGAGCAGTACTTC
CASSRVGAEQYF
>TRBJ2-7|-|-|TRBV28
TGTGCCAGCAGTCACCCTTTACTGACAGATAGCTACGAGCAGTACTTC
CASSHPLLTDSYEQYF
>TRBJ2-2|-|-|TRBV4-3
TGCGCCAGCAGCCAAGATAGACTGACTAGGACCACCGGGGAGCTGTTTTTT
CASSQDRLTRTTGELFF
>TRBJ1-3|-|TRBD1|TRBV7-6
TGTGCCAGCAGCTTGATCGGGGGGACAGGGGCTTTTGGAAACACCATATATTTT
CASSLIGGTGAFGNTIYF
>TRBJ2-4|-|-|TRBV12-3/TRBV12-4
TGTGCCAGCAGTTTCGGCAAAAACATTCAGTACTTC
CASSFGKNIQYF
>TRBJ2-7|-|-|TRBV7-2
TGTGCCAGCAGCTTAGGGGACGGGGGGCTCTACGAGCAGTACTTC
CASSLGDGGLYEQYF
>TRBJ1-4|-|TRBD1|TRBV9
TGTGCCAGCAGCATTTCCGGGACAGGGAGTGAAAAACTGTTTTTT
CASSISGTGSEKLFF
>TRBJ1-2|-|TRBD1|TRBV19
TGTGCCAGTAGTGTCCGGGACAGGGGGATTAAGAGTGGCTACACCTTC
CASSVRDRGIKSGYTF
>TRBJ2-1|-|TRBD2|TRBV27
TGTGCCAGCAGTTTAGTGCTAGCGGGAGGGCCATATGAGCAGTTCTTC
CASSLVLAGGPYEQFF
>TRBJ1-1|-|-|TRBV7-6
TGTGCCAGCAGCTTACCGGTCAACACTGAAGCTTTCTTT
CASSLPVNTEAFF
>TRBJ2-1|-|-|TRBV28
TGTGCCAGCAGTCTGATTAGCGCCTCGCGGGAGCAGTTCTTC
CASSLISASREQFF
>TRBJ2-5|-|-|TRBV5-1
TGCGCCAGCAGCCACAGGGTTGGGGAGACCCAGTACTTC
CASSHRVGETQYF
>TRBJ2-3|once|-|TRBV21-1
TGTGCCAGCAGCAAAGAAGAGAGCGGGAGGAGGATAGATACGCAGTATTTT
CASSKEESGRRIDTQYF
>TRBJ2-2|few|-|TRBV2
TGTGCCAGCACCGACAGAGTGAGTCCCACCGGGGAGCTGTTTTTT
CASTDRVSPTGELFF
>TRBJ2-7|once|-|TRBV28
TGTGCCAGCAGCGCGAATTCTCCCGGGTGGCTAGGCGGGCCCGAGCAGTACTTC
CASSANSPGWLGGPEQYF
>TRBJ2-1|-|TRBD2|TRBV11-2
TGTGCCAGCAGGTTAGCGGGAGGAGCGGATGAGCAGTTCTTC
CASRLAGGADEQFF
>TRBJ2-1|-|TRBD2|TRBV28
TGTGCCAGCAGTTTTTCCCTGGCAGGGACCGGGGGGTACACGGACAATGAGCAGTTCTTC
CASSFSLAGTGGYTDNEQFF
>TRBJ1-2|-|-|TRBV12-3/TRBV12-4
TGTGCAATAGAGAACAACTATGGCTACACCTTC
CAIENNYGYTF
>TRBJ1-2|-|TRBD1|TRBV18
TGTGCCAGCTCTCCAACCGGGACAGGGTCTCATGGCTACACCTTC
CASSPTGTGSHGYTF
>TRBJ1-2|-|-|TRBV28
TGTGCCAGCGGGTCGAGGAGACAGTCTAATCTCTATGGCTACACCTTC
CASGSRRQSNLYGYTF
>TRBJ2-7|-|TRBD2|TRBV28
TGTGCCAGCAGTCCTGGGACTAGCGGGAGGGCGCAGTACTTC
CASSPGTSGRAQYF
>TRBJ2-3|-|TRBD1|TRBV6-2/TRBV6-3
TGTGCCAGCAGCCAGGGACAGATCACAGATACGCAGTATTTT
CASSQGQITDTQYF